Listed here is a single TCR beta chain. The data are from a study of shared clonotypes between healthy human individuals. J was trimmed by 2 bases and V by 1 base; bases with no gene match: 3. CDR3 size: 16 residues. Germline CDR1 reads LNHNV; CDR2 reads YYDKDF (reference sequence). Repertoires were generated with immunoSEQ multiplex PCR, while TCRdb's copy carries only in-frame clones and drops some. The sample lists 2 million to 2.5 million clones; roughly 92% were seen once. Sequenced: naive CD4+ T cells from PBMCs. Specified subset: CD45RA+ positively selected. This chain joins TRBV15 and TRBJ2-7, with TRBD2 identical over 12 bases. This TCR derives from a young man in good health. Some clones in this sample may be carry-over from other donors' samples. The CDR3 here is CATSRAPSGRAYEQYF. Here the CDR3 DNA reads TGTGCCACCAGCAGAGCCCCTAGCGGGAGGGCCTACGAGCAGTACTTC.